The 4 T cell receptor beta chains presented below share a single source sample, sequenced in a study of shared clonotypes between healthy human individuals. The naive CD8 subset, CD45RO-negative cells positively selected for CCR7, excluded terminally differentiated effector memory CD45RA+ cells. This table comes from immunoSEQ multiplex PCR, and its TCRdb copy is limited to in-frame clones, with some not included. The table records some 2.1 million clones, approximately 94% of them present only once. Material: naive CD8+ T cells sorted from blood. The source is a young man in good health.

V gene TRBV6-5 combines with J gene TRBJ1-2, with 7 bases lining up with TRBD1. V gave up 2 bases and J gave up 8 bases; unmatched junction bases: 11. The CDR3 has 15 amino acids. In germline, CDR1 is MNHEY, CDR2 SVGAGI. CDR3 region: CASSYETGTVDGYTF. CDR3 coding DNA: TGTGCCAGCAGTTACGAGACCGGGACAGTGGACGGCTACACCTTC.

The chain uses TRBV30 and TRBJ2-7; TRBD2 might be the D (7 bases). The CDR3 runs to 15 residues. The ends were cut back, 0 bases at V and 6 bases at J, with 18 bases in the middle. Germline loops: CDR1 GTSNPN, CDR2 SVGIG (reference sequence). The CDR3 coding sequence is TGTGCCTGGAGTGTACGCGGGGGCCCCATCCGCGAGCAGTACTTC. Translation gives CAWSVRGGPIREQYF.

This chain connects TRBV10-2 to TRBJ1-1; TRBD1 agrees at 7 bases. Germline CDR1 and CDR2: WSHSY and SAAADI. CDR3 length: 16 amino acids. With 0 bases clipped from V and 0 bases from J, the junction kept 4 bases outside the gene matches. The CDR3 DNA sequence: TGCGCCAGCAGTGAGTCGCCGGGACAGCTGAACACTGAAGCTTTCTTT. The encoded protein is CASSESPGQLNTEAFF.

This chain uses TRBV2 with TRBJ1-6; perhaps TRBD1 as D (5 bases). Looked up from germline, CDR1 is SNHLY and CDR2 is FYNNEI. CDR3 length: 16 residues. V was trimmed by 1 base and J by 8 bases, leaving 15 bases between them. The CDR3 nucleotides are TGTGCCAGCAGTGAAGGTATGGGGACGGTCGATTCACCCCTCCACTTT. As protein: CASSEGMGTVDSPLHF.